A selection of T cell receptor beta chains follows, all from one sample in a study of blood T cell repertoires in COVID-19. This table comes from immunoSEQ multiplex PCR, and its TCRdb copy is limited to in-frame clones, with some not included. This sample carries some 180,000 clones, roughly 91% of them seen once, and the ten largest clones take approximately 5%. The sequencing sample was made of peripheral blood. The receptor source for this set is a young man with COVID-19, enrolled during active disease. The CDR3 runs from the conserved cysteine through the conserved F or W. D genes are given only for firm matches. Clone size is given for some rows only: seen once, a few or many times, or a class if the clone is expanded.

TGTGCCAGCAGTTTACAGGGTAGGGAGACCCAGTACTTC	CASSLQGRETQYF	-	TRBV27	TRBJ2-5	-
TGTGCCAGCAGCCGGGACAGGAACACCTACAATGAGCAGTTCTTC	CASSRDRNTYNEQFF	-	TRBV7-8	TRBJ2-1	TRBD1
TGTGCCAGCTCTCCAGCGGTACGGCCTACTGAAGCTTTCTTT	CASSPAVRPTEAFF	-	TRBV18	TRBJ1-1	-
TGTGCCAGCAGTTTAGCCAGGGGCCTTTACAATGAGCAGTTCTTC	CASSLARGLYNEQFF	-	TRBV27	TRBJ2-1	-
TGCGCCAGCAGCGGAGGGACAGGGGCACACAATGAGCAGTTCTTC	CASSGGTGAHNEQFF	-	TRBV5-1	TRBJ2-1	TRBD1
TGTGCCATCAGTGAACAGGGGAGCTCTCAGCCCCAGCATTTT	CAISEQGSSQPQHF	-	TRBV10-3	TRBJ1-5	TRBD1
TGTGCCTGGGGGCGAACCACTGAAGCTTTCTTT	CAWGRTTEAFF	-	TRBV30	TRBJ1-1	-
TGTGCCAGCAGCTCGAGCCGCGGGGCCGGCTACACCTTC	CASSSSRGAGYTF	-	TRBV25-1	TRBJ1-2	-
TGCGCCAGCAGCTTGAGTAGCCCCAATGAGCAGTTCTTC	CASSLSSPNEQFF	-	TRBV5-1	TRBJ2-1	-
TGTGCCAGTAGTATAGGACAGGTCATTCACTACGAGCAGTACTTC	CASSIGQVIHYEQYF	-	TRBV19	TRBJ2-7	-
TGCGCCAGCAGCCAAGTGATAGCGGGTCGGAGCTCCTACGAGCAGTACTTC	CASSQVIAGRSSYEQYF	once	TRBV4-1	TRBJ2-7	TRBD2
TGTGCCAGCAGTGAACCGGGGAGGGCCACCGGGGAGCTGTTTTTT	CASSEPGRATGELFF	few	TRBV6-1	TRBJ2-2	TRBD2
TGTGCCAGTAGTATAGCGGTGAACACTGAAGCTTTCTTT	CASSIAVNTEAFF	-	TRBV19	TRBJ1-1	-
TGTGCCAGCAGCTTAGGGGGAATGTGGACAGACGAAGCTTTCTTT	CASSLGGMWTDEAFF	-	TRBV7-2	TRBJ1-1	-
TGTGCCAGCAGCCCTCCGGGACAGCCCAGTGCTAACTATGGCTACACCTTC	CASSPPGQPSANYGYTF	-	TRBV7-2	TRBJ1-2	TRBD1
TGTGCCAGCAGCCAGGGACTACCCAATTCACCCCTCCACTTT	CASSQGLPNSPLHF	-	TRBV5-4	TRBJ1-6	-
TGTGCCAGCAGCCCTTTAGGGGTCTACGAGCAGTACTTC	CASSPLGVYEQYF	-	TRBV28	TRBJ2-7	-
TGTGCCAGCAGGACGTACGGGAGCAATCAGCCCCAGCATTTT	CASRTYGSNQPQHF	once	TRBV2	TRBJ1-5	-
TGTGCCAGCAGCCCTCCCGCGGCTTACTACGAGCAGTACTTC	CASSPPAAYYEQYF	-	TRBV11-2	TRBJ2-7	-
TGTGCCATCAGTGAGTGGTTAGCGGAATCCTACGAGCAGTACTTC	CAISEWLAESYEQYF	-	TRBV10-3	TRBJ2-7	-
TGTGCCAGCAGTTACCCCGGGACTAGCGGGACTTGGGAGCAGTACTTC	CASSYPGTSGTWEQYF	-	TRBV6-2/TRBV6-3	TRBJ2-7	TRBD2
TGTGCCAGCAGGTCACAGGGGACATACTTGGCAACTAATGAAAAACTGCTTTTT	CASRSQGTYLATNEKLLF	-	TRBV6-4	TRBJ1-4	TRBD1
TGCAGCGTTGCGAGACTAGCGGCGGACAATGAGCAGTTCTTC	CSVARLAADNEQFF	-	TRBV29-1	TRBJ2-1	TRBD2
TGTGCCAGCAGCCTTGGACAGCTCGGCTACACCTTC	CASSLGQLGYTF	-	TRBV11-2	TRBJ1-2	-
TGTGCCTGGAGTTTGGGGACAAGGATTGCCGGGGAGCTGTTTTTT	CAWSLGTRIAGELFF	-	TRBV30	TRBJ2-2	-
TGTGCCAGCAGCTTGGGGTCGGGGAACTATGGCTACACCTTC	CASSLGSGNYGYTF	once	TRBV5-6	TRBJ1-2	-
TGCAGTGCTAGTTGGGGTGGGGAGGGCTACACCTTC	CSASWGGEGYTF	few	TRBV20-1	TRBJ1-2	-
TGTGCCAGCGGACTATCATACAATGAGCAGTTCTTC	CASGLSYNEQFF	-	TRBV27	TRBJ2-1	-
TGTGCCACCAGCAGAGTTCGGCTAGCGGGACTGACAGATACGCAGTATTTT	CATSRVRLAGLTDTQYF	-	TRBV15	TRBJ2-3	TRBD2
TGTGCCAGCAGTTACAGGCTAGCGACCCTATACGAGCAGTACTTC	CASSYRLATLYEQYF	-	TRBV6-2/TRBV6-3	TRBJ2-7	-
TGTGCCAGCAGCCCCCCGGGGGGCACTGAAGCTTTCTTT	CASSPPGGTEAFF	-	TRBV7-2	TRBJ1-1	-
TGTGCCAGCACCCCTCCTCGACTAGCGGGGACCAATACGCAGTATTTT	CASTPPRLAGTNTQYF	-	TRBV7-2	TRBJ2-3	TRBD2
TGCGCCAGCAGCTTGCAGGGGTCGAACACCGGGGAGCTGTTTTTT	CASSLQGSNTGELFF	-	TRBV5-1	TRBJ2-2	-
TGTGCCAGCAGGAGACAGGGGAGCCACGAGCAGTACTTC	CASRRQGSHEQYF	-	TRBV25-1	TRBJ2-7	TRBD1
TGTGCCAGTACCCCGGGGGGTGGTGGCAATCAGCCCCAGCATTTT	CASTPGGGGNQPQHF	-	TRBV19	TRBJ1-5	-
TGTGCCAGCAGTCAGGGACAGGGTGTCCCGGGGAACATTCAGTACTTC	CASSQGQGVPGNIQYF	-	TRBV6-2/TRBV6-3	TRBJ2-4	TRBD1
TGCGCCAGCAGCTTCGTCGGGACTCACAATGAGCAGTTCTTC	CASSFVGTHNEQFF	-	TRBV5-1	TRBJ2-1	-